These T cell receptor beta chains were read from a single sample in a study of identifying expanded T cells in peripheral blood. Some clones are missing from TCRdb's copy, which holds only in-frame ones; the method was immunoSEQ multiplex PCR. This repertoire shows about 90,000 clones, around 86% found once; its top ten account for 5.6%. The sequenced sample was blood. The source is a person between 18 and 70 years old in good health. Each CDR3 is given with its conserved first and last residue. The D gene is left open where the match is weak. Only part of the rows carry a size: once, few, many, or a class if the clone is expanded.

clone size: NA
D gene: NA
V gene: TRBV27
CDR3 length: 14
J gene: TRBJ2-5
CDR3 DNA: TGTGCCAGCAGTTTAAGGGTAGGGGGTTTGACCCAGTACTTC
CDR3 protein: CASSLRVGGLTQYF

clone size: NA
D gene: NA
V gene: TRBV4-1
CDR3 length: 14
J gene: TRBJ1-5
CDR3 DNA: TGCGCCAGCAGCCTTTATAGAGGAGAGCAGCCCCAGCATTTT
CDR3 protein: CASSLYRGEQPQHF

clone size: NA
D gene: TRBD1
V gene: TRBV19
CDR3 length: 16
J gene: TRBJ2-2
CDR3 DNA: TGTGCCAGTAGCATAAGACAGGGAACAAACACCGGGGAGCTGTTTTTT
CDR3 protein: CASSIRQGTNTGELFF

clone size: NA
D gene: TRBD2
V gene: TRBV5-1
CDR3 length: 17
J gene: TRBJ2-3
CDR3 DNA: TGCGCCAGCAGCTTGGCTAGCGGGGGGGCCGTGGCAGATACGCAGTATTTT
CDR3 protein: CASSLASGGAVADTQYF

clone size: few
D gene: NA
V gene: TRBV4-1
CDR3 length: 15
J gene: TRBJ1-1
CDR3 DNA: TGCGCCAGCAGCCAATTGGCCCTGATGAACACTGAAGCTTTCTTT
CDR3 protein: CASSQLALMNTEAFF

clone size: NA
D gene: NA
V gene: TRBV11-3
CDR3 length: 15
J gene: TRBJ1-1
CDR3 DNA: TGTGCCAGCAGCTTAGATGCAGGTGGGAACACTGAAGCTTTCTTT
CDR3 protein: CASSLDAGGNTEAFF

clone size: NA
D gene: TRBD1
V gene: TRBV18
CDR3 length: 14
J gene: TRBJ1-1
CDR3 DNA: TGTGCCAGCTCACAGGGACAGGGGAGGACTGAAGCTTTCTTT
CDR3 protein: CASSQGQGRTEAFF

clone size: NA
D gene: NA
V gene: TRBV2
CDR3 length: 14
J gene: TRBJ1-4
CDR3 DNA: TGTGCCAGCAGACCGACAGGTACAAATGAAAAACTGTTTTTT
CDR3 protein: CASRPTGTNEKLFF

clone size: NA
D gene: NA
V gene: TRBV6-5
CDR3 length: 14
J gene: TRBJ1-2
CDR3 DNA: TGTGCCAGCAGTTACTCGCCGGACGCGGGTGGCTACACCTTC
CDR3 protein: CASSYSPDAGGYTF

clone size: NA
D gene: NA
V gene: TRBV4-1
CDR3 length: 16
J gene: TRBJ2-3
CDR3 DNA: TGCGCCAGCAGCCAAGATTGGGGGCACTCGGGAGATACGCAGTATTTT
CDR3 protein: CASSQDWGHSGDTQYF

clone size: NA
D gene: NA
V gene: TRBV15
CDR3 length: 13
J gene: TRBJ1-5
CDR3 DNA: TGTGCCACCAGGGGTGCTTGGACCGAGCCCCAGCATTTT
CDR3 protein: CATRGAWTEPQHF

clone size: NA
D gene: TRBD2
V gene: TRBV5-4
CDR3 length: 16
J gene: TRBJ2-1
CDR3 DNA: TGTGCCAGCAGCACAAATAGCGGGGGTACCTACAATGAGCAGTTCTTC
CDR3 protein: CASSTNSGGTYNEQFF

clone size: NA
D gene: NA
V gene: TRBV5-5
CDR3 length: 15
J gene: TRBJ2-1
CDR3 DNA: TGTGCCAGCAGCGCATGGACGGGCGTTCAGGTCGAGCAGTTCTTC
CDR3 protein: CASSAWTGVQVEQFF

clone size: NA
D gene: NA
V gene: TRBV30
CDR3 length: 12
J gene: TRBJ1-2
CDR3 DNA: TGTGCCTGGACCACCAACGGCTATGGCTACACCTTC
CDR3 protein: CAWTTNGYGYTF

clone size: many
D gene: NA
V gene: TRBV6-5
CDR3 length: 14
J gene: TRBJ1-4
CDR3 DNA: TGTGCCACCCGCGATCAGGGGTGGAGTGAAAAACTGTTTTTT
CDR3 protein: CATRDQGWSEKLFF

clone size: NA
D gene: NA
V gene: TRBV9
CDR3 length: 15
J gene: TRBJ2-6
CDR3 DNA: TGTGCCAGCAGCGTTAAGTCCTCTGGGGCCAACGTCCTGACTTTC
CDR3 protein: CASSVKSSGANVLTF

clone size: NA
D gene: NA
V gene: TRBV14
CDR3 length: 13
J gene: TRBJ2-7
CDR3 DNA: TGTGCCAGCAGCCAAGGGGTGGACTACGAGCAGTACTTC
CDR3 protein: CASSQGVDYEQYF

clone size: NA
D gene: NA
V gene: TRBV5-4
CDR3 length: 17
J gene: TRBJ2-1
CDR3 DNA: TGTGCCAGCAGCTTGGACAGGGGAAGGAGGGCCCACAATGGGCAGTTCTTC
CDR3 protein: CASSLDRGRRAHNGQFF

clone size: NA
D gene: NA
V gene: TRBV11-3
CDR3 length: 14
J gene: TRBJ2-7
CDR3 DNA: TGTGCCAGCAGCTTAGAGATCGTGGTGGGCGAGCAGTACTTC
CDR3 protein: CASSLEIVVGEQYF

clone size: NA
D gene: TRBD2
V gene: TRBV9
CDR3 length: 17
J gene: TRBJ2-2
CDR3 DNA: TGTGCCAGCAGCGTAGTCGTAGCGGGGGCGAACACCGGGGAGCTGTTTTTT
CDR3 protein: CASSVVVAGANTGELFF

clone size: NA
D gene: NA
V gene: TRBV6-6
CDR3 length: 12
J gene: TRBJ1-1
CDR3 DNA: TGTGCCAGCAAGATGGGATACACTGAAGCTTTCTTT
CDR3 protein: CASKMGYTEAFF

clone size: few
D gene: NA
V gene: TRBV19
CDR3 length: 13
J gene: TRBJ1-2
CDR3 DNA: TGTGCCAGTCTTGACGGTTCATTGTATGGCTACACCTTC
CDR3 protein: CASLDGSLYGYTF

clone size: NA
D gene: NA
V gene: TRBV6-5
CDR3 length: 13
J gene: TRBJ1-1
CDR3 DNA: TGTGCCAGCAGTTACTCTCTCAACACTGAAGCTTTCTTT
CDR3 protein: CASSYSLNTEAFF

clone size: NA
D gene: NA
V gene: TRBV7-2
CDR3 length: 12
J gene: TRBJ2-7
CDR3 DNA: TGTGCCAGCAGCCTACAAATCCGCGAGCAGTACTTC
CDR3 protein: CASSLQIREQYF

clone size: once
D gene: NA
V gene: TRBV5-8
CDR3 length: 16
J gene: TRBJ2-7
CDR3 DNA: TGTGCCAGCAGCGGGGTCGGGACACCCTACGAGGGCGAGCAGTACTTC
CDR3 protein: CASSGVGTPYEGEQYF

clone size: NA
D gene: NA
V gene: TRBV2
CDR3 length: 15
J gene: TRBJ2-3
CDR3 DNA: TGTGCCAGCAGGGAGGGACAGTCCAGCACAGATACGCAGTATTTT
CDR3 protein: CASREGQSSTDTQYF

clone size: NA
D gene: NA
V gene: TRBV4-1
CDR3 length: 17
J gene: TRBJ1-2
CDR3 DNA: TGCGCCAGCAGCCAACTTGATATGGGCCTAGCTAACTATGGCTACACCTTC
CDR3 protein: CASSQLDMGLANYGYTF

clone size: NA
D gene: TRBD2
V gene: TRBV4-1
CDR3 length: 14
J gene: TRBJ2-1
CDR3 DNA: TGCGCCAGCAGCCCCCGGGACTACAACAATGAGCAGTTCTTC
CDR3 protein: CASSPRDYNNEQFF

clone size: once
D gene: NA
V gene: TRBV27
CDR3 length: 13
J gene: TRBJ2-7
CDR3 DNA: TGTGCCAGCAGTTGGGGCAGGGCCTACGAGCAGTACTTC
CDR3 protein: CASSWGRAYEQYF

clone size: NA
D gene: NA
V gene: TRBV13
CDR3 length: 16
J gene: TRBJ2-7
CDR3 DNA: TGTGCCAGCAGCAACCGGGAGTCCATTCTCCTCCGCCAAGATTACTTC
CDR3 protein: CASSNRESILLRQDYF

clone size: NA
D gene: TRBD1
V gene: TRBV29-1
CDR3 length: 13
J gene: TRBJ1-1
CDR3 DNA: TGCAGCGTTGGGGGACAGGGGAACACTGAAGCTTTCTTT
CDR3 protein: CSVGGQGNTEAFF

clone size: NA
D gene: TRBD1
V gene: TRBV4-1
CDR3 length: 13
J gene: TRBJ1-1
CDR3 DNA: TGCGCCAGCAGTCTAACAGGGGACACTGAAGCTTTCTTT
CDR3 protein: CASSLTGDTEAFF

clone size: NA
D gene: NA
V gene: TRBV6-6
CDR3 length: 14
J gene: TRBJ2-1
CDR3 DNA: TGTGCCAGCAGCTACCGGGACACTCCAAATGCGGGGTTCTTC
CDR3 protein: CASSYRDTPNAGFF

clone size: NA
D gene: NA
V gene: TRBV6-1
CDR3 length: 14
J gene: TRBJ1-3
CDR3 DNA: TGTGCCAGTAGGCTAGTAAGCTCTGGAAACACCATATATTTT
CDR3 protein: CASRLVSSGNTIYF

clone size: NA
D gene: NA
V gene: TRBV15
CDR3 length: 15
J gene: TRBJ1-1
CDR3 DNA: TGTGCCACCAGCAGAGATGGGGGGCCAGGGTCTGAAGCTTTCTTT
CDR3 protein: CATSRDGGPGSEAFF

clone size: NA
D gene: TRBD1
V gene: TRBV5-1
CDR3 length: 13
J gene: TRBJ1-2
CDR3 DNA: TGCGCCAGCAGCTTGGACAGGGGAAGTGGCTACACCTTC
CDR3 protein: CASSLDRGSGYTF